This T cell receptor beta chain was retrieved from a study of beta chain features in type 1 diabetes. V lost 1 base to trimming and J lost 4 bases, with 11 bases between them. Germline CDR1 LGHNA, CDR2 YNFKEQ. CDR3 length: 15 amino acids. Broader study findings: Comparison showed that naive, central memory and Treg TCRB repertoires appeared more similar among patients than among healthy donors. TCRB CDR3s from Type 1 diabetes patients were moderately but significantly shorter in all four CD4+ subsets.

A sort by CD45RO/CCR7/CD25/CD127/CD95/CD27 yielded CD4+ naive, central memory, regulatory and stem cell-like memory cells. This clone came up a few times. What it binds is unknown. As every portion of the isolated RNA was reverse transcribed, the sequencing read expressed TCRB transcripts. Clones were sequenced by immunoSEQ multiplex PCR, and TCRdb holds only the in-frame ones, with some missing. The sample carries about 640,000 clones, around 12% recorded once. This TCR came from a man aged 25 to 45 with type 1 diabetes. The chain joins TRBV4-2 to TRBJ1-5; D gene ambiguous. The sample consisted of naive CD4+ T cells from blood. Here the CDR3 reads CASSQVPGLNQPQHF. The CDR3, as DNA: TGTGCCAGCAGCCAAGTTCCGGGCTTGAATCAGCCCCAGCATTTT.